Shown below are 32 T cell receptor beta chains from a single sample sequenced in a study of T cells after yellow fever vaccination. TCRdb reprocessed the 5' RACE reads with MiXCR, giving one entry per CDR3 protein. Of tens of thousands of distinct CDR3 sequences in the sample, 6.5% to 9% are singletons; the top ten hold 36%. The sequencing used CD8+ T cells sorted from PBMCs, collected 15 days after the yellow fever booster vaccination. The receptors come from a man between 25 and 39 years old who received the YFV17D yellow fever vaccine.

This clonotype was seen at least ten times. The gene calls are TRBV7-9 and TRBJ2-5; D not certain. Germline CDR1 reads SEHNR; CDR2 reads FQNEAQ (reference sequence). The CDR3 totals 12 residues. V shed 4 bases and J shed 5 bases, with 8 bases lying between them. CDR3 sequence (DNA): TGTGCCAGCAGCTCCGTCCGGGAGACCCAGTACTTC. Encoded protein: CASSSVRETQYF. Filled out from reference TRBV7-9 and TRBJ2-5, the complete variable domain reads DTGVSQNPRHKITKRGQNVTFRCDPISEHNRLYWYRQTLGQGPEFLTYFQNEAQLEKSRLLSDRFSAERPKGSFSTLEIQRTEQGDSAMYLCASSSVRETQYFGPGTRLLVL.

This clonotype was recorded at least ten times. This sequence joins TRBV5-1 and TRBJ2-1, with D uncertain. Trimming left V 0 bases short and J 2 bases short, with 3 bases between. The germline CDR1 and CDR2 sequences are SGHRS and YFSETQ. CDR3 length: 13 residues. The CDR3: CASSLGAYNEQFF. The CDR3 DNA is TGCGCCAGCAGCTTGGGAGCCTACAATGAGCAGTTCTTC. Variable domain in full (rest from reference TRBV5-1 and TRBJ2-1): KAGVTQTPRYLIKTRGQQVTLSCSPISGHRSVSWYQQTPGQGLQFLFEYFSETQRNKGNFPGRFSGRQFSNSRSEMNVSTLELGDSALYLCASSLGAYNEQFFGPGTRLTVL.

In this sample, this clonotype turned up many times. The chain combines TRBV11-2 with TRBJ2-7; TRBD2 agrees at 12 bases. The CDR3 extends over 15 amino acids. CDR1 and CDR2 from the germline V gene are SGHAT and FQNNGV. V was clipped by 0 bases and J by 6 bases; unmatched bases: 3. CDR3 region: CASSLDLAGGFEQYF. As DNA, the CDR3 is TGTGCCAGCAGCTTAGATCTAGCGGGAGGGTTCGAGCAGTACTTC.

This clonotype was observed many times. The chain has TRBV14 and TRBJ2-3; D not resolved. V gave up 1 base and J gave up 4 bases, with 12 bases separating them. The CDR3 consists of 15 residues. Germline V gene sequence: CDR1 SGHDN, CDR2 FVKESK. CDR3 bases: TGTGCCAGCAGCCAAGGGTCATGGTTAGCAGATACGCAGTATTTT. This codes for CASSQGSWLADTQYF.

This clonotype was counted many times. The chain recombines TRBV9 with TRBJ2-2, with unresolved D. Germline CDR1 SGDLS, CDR2 YYNGEE. V dropped 4 bases and J dropped 2 bases, with 6 bases sitting between them. The CDR3 runs to 13 residues. CDR3 region: CASSIQNTGELFF. The CDR3 nucleotides read TGTGCCAGCAGCATCCAAAACACCGGGGAGCTGTTTTTT.

The chain recombines TRBV7-9 with TRBJ1-6; D perhaps matches TRBD1 (6 bases). Germline CDR1 and CDR2: SEHNR and FQNEAQ (reference sequence). The V and J ends lost 6 bases and 14 bases respectively, with 23 bases between them. The CDR3 runs to 15 residues. The chain's CDR3 is CASSLSGGGDVALHF. The CDR3 nucleotides are TGTGCCAGCAGTCTATCGGGAGGGGGGGACGTAGCCCTCCACTTT. The full variable domain, rest sourced from reference TRBV7-9 and TRBJ1-6, is DTGVSQNPRHKITKRGQNVTFRCDPISEHNRLYWYRQTLGQGPEFLTYFQNEAQLEKSRLLSDRFSAERPKGSFSTLEIQRTEQGDSAMYLCASSLSGGGDVALHFGNGTRLTVT.

This clonotype was detected only a few times. The J gene is TRBJ2-7, the V gene TRBV12-3 or TRBV12-4, with D perhaps given as TRBD1 or TRBD2 (5 bases each). V was cut by 8 bases and J by 7 bases, with 18 bases left in between. CDR3 length equals 13 residues. The CDR3 DNA follows: TGTGCCAGCGGGGACCTCCTCAAGAGTGAGCAGTACTTC. Protein product: CASGDLLKSEQYF.

This clonotype was recorded at least ten times. This rearrangement joins TRBV27 to TRBJ2-7, with TRBD1 matching over 9 bases. The trim removed 0 bases at V and 4 bases at J, leaving 10 bases unmatched. The CDR3 spans 17 residues. Germline CDR1 reads MNHEY; CDR2 reads SMNVEV (reference sequence). The CDR3 nucleotides are TGTGCCAGCAGTTTATCGCGCGAACAGGGGGCGCTTTACGAGCAGTACTTC. Encoded protein: CASSLSREQGALYEQYF.

This clonotype has ten or more counts. The gene calls are TRBV5-1 and TRBJ1-5, with 7 bases identical to TRBD1. Germline CDR1 and CDR2: SGHRS and YFSETQ. J was trimmed by 0 bases and V by 4 bases; bases with no gene match: 4. The CDR3 length is 15 residues. The CDR3 DNA reads TGCGCCAGCAGCACTACAGGGGATAGCAATCAGCCCCAGCATTTT. Translated: CASSTTGDSNQPQHF.

A few counts support this clonotype. The J gene is TRBJ2-1, the V gene TRBV6-1; 13 bases align to TRBD2. The V segment lost 5 bases and the J segment 8 bases; nucleotides outside the gene matches: 6. Germline V gene lookup returns CDR1 MNHNS and CDR2 SASEGT. The CDR3 loop spans 15 amino acids. The CDR3 nucleotides are TGTGCCAGCAGTCATACTAGCGGGAGGGCCCATGAGCAGTTCTTC. Residues: CASSHTSGRAHEQFF.

The gene calls are TRBV6-5 and TRBJ2-1; D tentatively fits TRBD1 or TRBD2 (5 bases each). The CDR3 runs 13 residues. The V end was cut by 4 bases, the J end by 7 bases, with 11 bases between. The germline V gene encodes CDR1 MNHEY and CDR2 SVGAGI. For the CDR3, the DNA is TGTGCCAGCAGTTGGGGGACCTCAAATGAGCAGTTCTTC. Its translation: CASSWGTSNEQFF.

This clonotype was found many times. The V call is TRBV6-6, the J call TRBJ1-1, with a tentative D call TRBD1 (6 bases). This CDR3 is built from 15 residues. Trimming pared 4 bases from V and 5 bases from J, leaving 17 bases between. Germline CDR1 reads MNHNY; CDR2 reads SVGAGI (reference sequence). CDR3 region: CASSSAGAWLTEAFF. CDR3 sequence (DNA): TGTGCCAGCAGTTCGGCAGGGGCTTGGCTAACTGAAGCTTTCTTT.

A single count supports this clonotype. A single base separates this from a much larger clone, so it may be a read error. The chain couples TRBV15 to TRBJ1-4; no definite D call. CDR1 and CDR2 (germline): LNHNV, YYDKDF (reference sequence). This CDR3 spans 16 amino acids. The germline V and J ends were trimmed by 3 bases and 3 bases, with 14 bases remaining between them. The CDR3 reads CATSSSYVSPNEKLFF. The CDR3 region has the DNA TGTGCCACCAGCAGTTCTTACGTCAGCCCTAATGAAAAACTGTTTTTT.

This clonotype came up many times. V and J are TRBV20-1 and TRBJ2-7; D is perhaps TRBD1 (6 bases). V was cut by 2 bases and J by 4 bases, with 27 bases left in between. The germline V gene has CDR1 DFQATT and CDR2 SNEGSKA (reference sequence). This CDR3 comprises 18 residues. Here the CDR3 reads CSARLPFNYSGTSYEQYF. For the CDR3, the DNA is TGCAGTGCTAGATTACCCTTCAACTATTCGGGGACATCATACGAGCAGTACTTC.

This clonotype was found a few times. V usage is TRBV29-1 and J usage is TRBJ1-5; no firm D call. The ends were cut back, 8 bases at V and 5 bases at J, with 13 bases in the middle. Germline V CDR1 and CDR2: SQVTM, ANQGSEA. This CDR3 contains 12 residues. CDR3 nucleotides: TGCAGCCCCTGGACGGAATATCAGCCCCAGCATTTT. Translated: CSPWTEYQPQHF.

A remark on this clonotype: A much larger clone lies a single base off, so this may be a read error. The genes are TRBV7-2 and TRBJ2-5; the match to TRBD1 covers 8 bases. Germline CDR1 reads SGHTA; CDR2 reads FQGNSA. The CDR3 totals 15 residues. In DNA, the CDR3 is TGTGCCAGCAGCCCCCGACAGGGGCGGCCAGAGGCCCAGTACTTC. Translating gives CASSPRQGRPEAQYF.

The chain links TRBV4-1 to TRBJ2-3; tentatively, D is TRBD1 (6 bases). The CDR3 has 14 amino acids. The V and J ends lost 5 bases and 3 bases respectively, with 12 bases between them. Looked up from germline, CDR1 is MGHRA and CDR2 is YSYEKL. CDR3 protein: CASSDAQGTDTQYF. In DNA form, the CDR3 reads TGCGCCAGCAGCGACGCCCAGGGGACAGATACGCAGTATTTT.

This clonotype appeared many times. V is TRBV20-1 and J is TRBJ1-5; no clear D. Trimming left V 2 bases short and J 6 bases short, with 17 bases between. The CDR3 totals 15 residues. Germline loops: CDR1 DFQATT, CDR2 SNEGSKA (reference sequence). In nucleotides, the CDR3 is TGCAGTGCTAGATCCGCGGCAGAGAGAGGTCAGCCCCAGCATTTT. The encoded protein is CSARSAAERGQPQHF.

This clonotype was counted a few times. The chain joins TRBV3-1 to TRBJ2-1; TRBD2 agrees at 8 bases. Germline V lookup: CDR1 LGHDT, CDR2 YNNKEL (reference sequence). The trim removed 6 bases at V and 5 bases at J, leaving 6 bases unmatched. CDR3 length: 14 amino acids. Here the CDR3 reads CASRPSGSNNEQFF. The CDR3 DNA reads TGTGCCAGCAGGCCAAGCGGGAGCAACAATGAGCAGTTCTTC.

This clonotype showed up many times. The J gene is TRBJ2-7, the V gene TRBV30, with 10 bases aligning to TRBD2. The V segment lost 4 bases and the J segment 0 bases; nucleotides outside the gene matches: 3. The CDR3 loop spans 14 amino acids. CDR1 is GTSNPN, CDR2 SVGIG, per germline (reference sequence). Here the CDR3 DNA reads TGTGCCTGGAAAAGGACTAGCGGCTCCTACGAGCAGTACTTC. Its translation: CAWKRTSGSYEQYF.

This clonotype was counted at least ten times. J is TRBJ2-5 and V is TRBV11-2; 9 nucleotides agree with TRBD2. Per germline, CDR1 SGHAT and CDR2 FQNNGV. The CDR3 is 18 amino acids. Germline trimming cut 5 bases from V and 5 bases from J; bases unmatched to any gene: 18. Here the CDR3 reads CASSQGGSGRSSWETQYF. The CDR3 nucleotides are TGTGCCAGCAGCCAGGGGGGTAGCGGGAGATCGAGTTGGGAGACCCAGTACTTC.

Many counts were recorded for this clonotype. The chain couples TRBV27 to TRBJ2-7; TRBD1 aligns across 12 bases. The CDR3 has 14 amino acids. The V gene's germline CDR1 is MNHEY and CDR2 SMNVEV (reference sequence). With 5 bases clipped from V and 5 bases from J, the junction kept 4 bases outside the gene matches. In DNA form, the CDR3 reads TGTGCCAGCAGTCCCGGGACAGGGGGCAACGAGCAGTACTTC. The encoded protein is CASSPGTGGNEQYF.

This clonotype was counted ten times or more. V usage is TRBV29-1 and J usage is TRBJ1-1; D unclear. Trimming cost V 4 bases and J 10 bases, with 13 bases left between them. The CDR3 runs 11 residues. CDR1 is SQVTM, CDR2 ANQGSEA, per germline. The CDR3 coding sequence is TGCAGCGTTGTGGATAAGGGCTCAGCTTTCTTT. It translates to CSVVDKGSAFF.

This clonotype showed up many times. The rearrangement uses TRBV30 and TRBJ2-1; D may be TRBD2 (6 bases). Trimming left V 2 bases short and J 5 bases short, with 10 bases between. There are 13 residues in the CDR3. CDR1 is GTSNPN, CDR2 SVGIG, per germline (reference sequence). DNA for the CDR3: TGTGCCTGGAGTCCGGGACTCAACAATGAGCAGTTCTTC. Amino acids: CAWSPGLNNEQFF. The full variable domain, its missing parts supplied by reference TRBV30 and TRBJ2-1, is SQTIHQWPATLVQPVGSPLSLECTVEGTSNPNLYWYRQAAGRGLQLLFYSVGIGQISSEVPQNLSASRPQDRQFILSSKKLLLSDSGFYLCAWSPGLNNEQFFGPGTRLTVL.

This clonotype was seen ten or more times. The chain links TRBV25-1 to TRBJ2-1, with a possible D match to TRBD1 (6 bases). In germline, CDR1 is MGHDK, CDR2 SYGVNS. Trimming cost V 4 bases and J 10 bases, with 8 bases left between them. The CDR3 is made up of 11 amino acids. As DNA, the CDR3 is TGTGCCAGCAGTGGGGGACACGAGCAGTTCTTC. It is translated as CASSGGHEQFF. The full variable domain, in which reference TRBV25-1 and TRBJ2-1 provide the parts outside the CDR3, is EADIYQTPRYLVIGTGKKITLECSQTMGHDKMYWYQQDPGMELHLIHYSYGVNSTEKGDLSSESTVSRIRTEHFPLTLESARPSHTSQYLCASSGGHEQFFGPGTRLTVL.

There are many counts of this clonotype. V and J are TRBV29-1 and TRBJ2-2; D possibly corresponds to TRBD1 (5 bases). From germline, CDR1 is SQVTM and CDR2 ANQGSEA. V was cut by 5 bases and J by 1 base, with 14 bases left in between. The CDR3 is 15 residues long. The CDR3 is CSVLLGHQNTGELFF. The DNA for the CDR3 is TGCAGCGTTTTGCTGGGGCACCAGAACACCGGGGAGCTGTTTTTT.

This clonotype came up many times. The chain uses TRBV20-1 and TRBJ2-5, with D possibly TRBD1 on 7 matching bases. Trimming took off 5 bases at V and 7 bases at J, with 11 bases between the two ends. Germline V lookup: CDR1 DFQATT, CDR2 SNEGSKA (reference sequence). This CDR3 is built from 11 residues. The CDR3 nucleotides are TGCAGTGCTCAGCAGGGGGGGACCCAGTACTTC. The encoded protein is CSAQQGGTQYF.

The sample holds many counts of this clonotype. The chain has TRBV6-2 or TRBV6-3 and TRBJ2-1; no firm D call. The CDR3 extends over 11 amino acids. Germline CDR1 reads MNHEY; CDR2 reads SVGEGT. The V gene lost 0 bases and the J gene lost 10 bases, with 4 bases spanning the gap. CDR3 nucleotide sequence: TGTGCCAGCAGTTACTCCCGGGAGCAGTTCTTC. Its translation: CASSYSREQFF.

This clonotype was recorded many times. V is TRBV7-8 and J is TRBJ2-7; D gene uncertain. The CDR3 contains 15 residues. CDR1 is SGHVS and CDR2 is FQNEAQ in the germline V gene. Trimming took 7 bases from V and 0 from J, leaving 16 bases between them. DNA for the CDR3: TGTGCCAGCACCCCCGGGCAAGGCAGCTCCTACGAGCAGTACTTC. Encoded protein: CASTPGQGSSYEQYF.

This clonotype was detected ten times or more. This chain connects TRBV9 to TRBJ1-1, with D perhaps matching TRBD1 (6 bases). Germline V CDR1 and CDR2: SGDLS, YYNGEE. V lost 4 bases and J 7 bases, leaving 11 bases between the germline ends. The CDR3 loop spans 12 amino acids. The CDR3 spells CASSPGGSEAFF. The CDR3 region has the DNA TGTGCCAGCAGCCCCGGGGGCAGTGAAGCTTTCTTT.

This clonotype was counted many times. CDR3 residues: CASSYPSGTTVPDTQYF. CDR3 in DNA: TGTGCCAGCAGCTACCCATCCGGGACTACGGTCCCAGATACGCAGTATTTT. The V gene is TRBV7-9, the J gene TRBJ2-3; TRBD2 agrees at 7 bases. The CDR3 spans 17 residues. After removal of 4 bases from V and 4 bases from J, the junction contained 14 bases not matched to a gene. Germline V gene lookup returns CDR1 SEHNR and CDR2 FQNEAQ (reference sequence).

This clonotype has at least ten counts. The CDR3 region has the DNA TGTGCCTGGAGTGTCGGGAACACTGAAGCTTTCTTT. Translating it yields CAWSVGNTEAFF. The chain joins TRBV30 to TRBJ1-1, with D hard to call. V shed 0 bases and J shed 1 base, with 3 bases lying between them. Germline V gene data show CDR1 as GTSNPN and CDR2 as SVGIG (reference sequence). This CDR3 is 12 amino acids long.